These 4 T cell receptor beta chains originate from one sample sequenced in a study of memory CD4+ T cells and cytomegalovirus serostatus. Some clones are missing from TCRdb's copy, which holds only in-frame ones; the method was immunoSEQ multiplex PCR. The sample holds roughly 67,000 clones, more than 75% seen once. The sort gate was single viable CD3+CD4+CD8-CD45RO+ cells for memory CD4+ T cells. Sequencing input: memory CD4+ T cells from blood. The origin of the receptors is an adult in good health and CMV-seropositive.

The sample holds a few counts of this clone. The V and J genes are TRBV5-1 and TRBJ1-1; D unclear. The V and J ends lost 4 bases and 1 base respectively, with 11 bases between them. The CDR3 runs 14 residues. Per the germline V gene, CDR1 is SGHRS and CDR2 is YFSETQ. The CDR3 nucleotides read TGCGCCAGCAGCGTGGGTATCTCGAACACTGAAGCTTTCTTT. It specifies CASSVGISNTEAFF.

V is TRBV18 and J is TRBJ2-7, with unresolved D. Germline CDR1 is KGHSH and CDR2 is LQKENI. With 5 bases removed from V and 3 bases from J, the gap between germline ends came to 5 bases. The CDR3 totals 11 residues. In nucleotides, the CDR3 is TGTGCCAGCTCAACTGACTACGAGCAGTACTTC. It codes for CASSTDYEQYF.

In this sample, this clone turned up a few times. CDR3 sequence reads: CSVVFALAGGPLYNEQFF. In DNA form, the CDR3 reads TGCAGCGTTGTTTTTGCGCTAGCGGGAGGGCCGCTCTACAATGAGCAGTTCTTC. The chain combines TRBV29-1 with TRBJ2-1; 12 bases fit TRBD2. V dropped 4 bases and J dropped 3; count of bases not matched to a gene: 13. The germline gives CDR1 SQVTM, CDR2 ANQGSEA. The CDR3 spans 18 residues.

This chain links TRBV5-8 with TRBJ1-4; 7 bases match TRBD1. The germline CDR1 and CDR2 sequences are SGHTS and YDEGEE. The CDR3 consists of 16 residues. After removal of 0 bases from V and 4 bases from J, the junction contained 6 bases not matched to a gene. Here the CDR3 reads CASSLEQGQGNEKLFF. In DNA form, the CDR3 reads TGTGCCAGCAGCTTGGAACAGGGGCAGGGTAATGAAAAACTGTTTTTT.